This T cell receptor (beta chain) was captured in a study of Ad26.COV2.S vaccination and SARS-CoV-2 variants. For the study at large: Donor joined the COV1001 Ad26.COV2.S trial arm. Ad26.COV2.S given intramuscularly, once or twice 56 days apart.

Trimming removed 4 bases from V and 1 base from J, with 15 bases in between. Germline V gene data show CDR1 as SGHNT and CDR2 as YYREEE (reference sequence). CDR3 length: 15 amino acids. Regarding the study as a whole: From the TCR breadth and depth analyses, total T cell responses may have been underestimated.

To note about this clone: What it recognizes is unknown.

Data came from immunoSEQ multiplex PCR; TCRdb stores just in-frame clones and leaves some out. The repertoire holds some 390,000 clones, with around 91% as singletons. Described treatment: 15 to 20 received Ad26.COV2.S at low or high dose, single or two shots; several received placebo; per-sample allocation not given. Sampling was done on day 63 after the first vaccine or placebo injection. The study used a vaccine consisting of an Ad26 vector that expressed Wuhan-strain SARS-CoV-2 spike. The starting material was peripheral blood, obtained in a trial of Ad26.COV2.S vaccine versus placebo. This clonotype was sampled from a person between 18 and 65 years old who received the Ad26.COV2.S COVID-19 vaccine or a placebo. This chain connects TRBV5-4 to TRBJ2-7; D is ambiguous. CDR3 in DNA: TGTGCCAGCAGCATCGACCCGTCTAGTTCCTACGAGCAGTACTTC. As protein: CASSIDPSSSYEQYF. Looking up the rest from reference TRBV5-4 and TRBJ2-7 gives the full variable domain: ETGVTQSPTHLIKTRGQQVTLRCSSQSGHNTVSWYQQALGQGPQFIFQYYREEENGRGNFPPRFSGLQFPNYSSELNVNALELDDSALYLCASSIDPSSSYEQYFGPGTRLTVT.